The text below deals with one T cell receptor beta chain. Its antigen is still unknown. The data are from a study of OX40 agonist ivuxolimab in advanced cancers. Turning to the study itself: Ivuxolimab, which is an agonistic anti-OX40 (CD134) antibody, was administered to the patients. A male proportion of about 86% was recorded, with mean age about 60 years and range about 23 to 80.

Libraries were prepared by immunoSEQ multiplex PCR; TCRdb keeps only in-frame clonotypes and omits some of them. The sample contains nearly 80,000 clones, about 95% of which appear only once. The germline gives CDR1 SEHNR, CDR2 FQNEAQ (reference sequence). J was trimmed by 7 bases and V by 1 base; bases with no gene match: 3. The CDR3 covers 16 residues. General study findings and limits: The expanded peripheral T cells' antigen specificity was not determined. CD4+ and CD8+ blood T cells expanded clonally by week 6 at 0.1 to 3.0 mg/kg.

This material consisted of CD4+ or CD8+ T cells sorted from blood, taken in a trial of the OX40 agonist ivuxolimab. The chain has TRBV7-9 and TRBJ2-1; 14 bases are shared with TRBD2. This clonotype was obtained from an adult with an advanced solid tumor such as melanoma, head and neck, liver or kidney cancer. The chain's CDR3 is CASSLVGLAGGNEQFF. The CDR3 coding sequence is TGTGCCAGCAGCTTAGTAGGACTAGCGGGAGGAAATGAGCAGTTCTTC.